The 27 T cell receptor delta chains given below trace back to one sample, sequenced in a study of gamma-delta chains in newborns, infants, children. TCRdb re-called clones from the reads via CATT. The sample holds 1,500 to 2,500 delta-chain clones, 3% seen once. Sequencing was done on a sample of blood. The source is a child in good health.

The rearrangement joins TRDV2 to TRDJ1; D uncertain. With 0 bases removed from V and 1 base from J, the gap between germline ends came to 14 bases. The CDR3 runs 16 residues. Germline lookup yields CDR1 GEAIGNYY and CDR2 EKD. The CDR3 here is CACDTVGTHITDKLIF. For the CDR3, the DNA is TGTGCCTGTGACACCGTCGGGACCCATATCACCGATAAACTCATCTTT.

This clone was counted only a few times. A much larger clone differs from this one at a single base, so this may be a read error. Other DNA sequences of this sample code for an identical CDR3. V gene TRDV2 combines with J gene TRDJ1; 8 bases align to TRDD3. The CDR3 runs 18 residues. Germline V CDR1 and CDR2: GEAIGNYY, EKD. The CDR3 is CACDTLTGGQLYTDKLIF. Written as DNA, the CDR3 is TGCGCCTGTGACACGTTGACTGGGGGGCAGCTGTACACCGATAAACTCATCTTT.

This clone rates as medium-sized. This sequence joins TRDV1 and TRDJ1, with TRDD2 matching 9 bases. Unmatched junction bases numbered 26, after V lost 0 bases and J lost 3 bases. The CDR3 contains 23 residues. Germline CDR1 and CDR2: TSWWSYY and QGS. The CDR3 DNA follows: TGTGCTCTTGGGGAACTAATCCCCCCTTCCTACGATCTACTGATGATACGCGCCGATAAACTCATCTTT. Amino acid sequence: CALGELIPPSYDLLMIRADKLIF.

By proportion, this clone is large. The identical CDR3 is also encoded by other nucleotide sequences in the sample. The chain has TRDV2 and TRDJ1; 13 bases match TRDD3. Germline V gene sequence: CDR1 GEAIGNYY, CDR2 EKD. The trim removed 0 bases at V and 1 base at J, leaving 10 bases unmatched. The CDR3 runs to 19 residues. CDR3 in amino acids: CACDTVGLGDTRGTDKLIF. CDR3 bases: TGTGCCTGTGACACCGTTGGACTGGGGGATACGCGTGGCACCGATAAACTCATCTTT.

Points on this clone: One base away lies a much larger clone, so this may be a sequencing read error. J is TRDJ3 and V is TRDV2, with a weak D call TRDD3 (6 bases). Deletions cut 3 bases from V and 2 bases from J, with 19 bases between. CDR1 is GEAIGNYY and CDR2 is EKD in the germline V gene. This CDR3 comprises 19 residues. CDR3 DNA: TGTGCCTGTGACGCCGTGGGGGGTGAGAGCCCCTGGGACACCCGACAGATGTTTTTC. The encoded protein is CACDAVGGESPWDTRQMFF.

Comments on this clone: A single base is all that separates this from a far larger clone, so a read error is likely. The sample holds other DNA sequences that translate to the same CDR3. This sequence joins TRDV2 and TRDJ1; 7 bases match TRDD3. CDR3 length: 15 amino acids. The V gene's germline CDR1 is GEAIGNYY and CDR2 EKD. The CDR3 loop is CACESLLGTTDKLIF. The CDR3 coding sequence is TGTGCCTGTGAGAGCTTACTGGGGACCACCGATAAACTTATCTTT.

The J gene is TRDJ1, the V gene TRDV2; 9 bases match TRDD3. Germline trimming cut 2 bases from V and 0 bases from J; bases unmatched to any gene: 9. Germline V CDR1 and CDR2: GEAIGNYY, EKD. This CDR3 contains 17 residues. CDR3 sequence (DNA): TGTGCCTGTGACAGATTGACTGGGGGACCTCACACCGATAAACTCATCTTT. It yields the protein CACDRLTGGPHTDKLIF.

This clone was seen a few times. A read error likely explains this, since a far larger clone differs by one base. The rearrangement joins TRDV2 to TRDJ1; 8 bases are a match to TRDD3. Germline V gene lookup returns CDR1 GEAIGNYY and CDR2 EKD. The trim removed 3 bases at V and 3 bases at J, leaving 20 bases unmatched. The CDR3 sequence is 19 residues long. DNA for the CDR3: TGTGCCTGTGACGCCGTCGGGATGGGGGATTTCAAGTTGGCCGATAAACTCATCTTT. Its protein is CACDAVGMGDFKLADKLIF.

In its sample, this clone was seen a few times. The J gene is TRDJ1, the V gene TRDV2; 9 bases fit TRDD3. Germline trimming cut 3 bases from V and 1 base from J; bases unmatched to any gene: 11. Germline V gene sequence: CDR1 GEAIGNYY, CDR2 EKD. The CDR3 extends over 17 amino acids. CDR3 sequence reads: CACDALTGGTPTDKLIF. The DNA of the CDR3 is TGTGCCTGTGACGCCCTTACTGGGGGAACTCCCACCGATAAACTCATCTTT.

This clone is labeled as medium-sized. J is TRDJ1 and V is TRDV2, with D perhaps TRDD2 (6 bases). The CDR3 is 18 amino acids. Deletions cut 3 bases from V and 1 base from J, with 23 bases between. Germline V gives CDR1 GEAIGNYY, CDR2 EKD. The CDR3 DNA reads TGTGCCTGTGACCCAATACTTCCTTTCGGTCCAGGCACCGATAAACTCATCTTT. Amino acid sequence: CACDPILPFGPGTDKLIF.

Of note for this clone: This sequence is one base from a far larger clone and is likely a read error. Other DNA variants within this sample encode the same CDR3. The rearrangement joins TRDV2 to TRDJ3, with TRDD3 matching over 9 bases. CDR3 length: 21 amino acids. CDR1 is GEAIGNYY, CDR2 EKD, per germline. The V segment lost 0 bases and the J segment 0 bases; nucleotides outside the gene matches: 11. CDR3 sequence (DNA): TGTGCCTGTGACACCGCTGGTAATGGGGGATATTTCTCCTGGGACACCCGACAGATGTTTTTC. Translation: CACDTAGNGGYFSWDTRQMFF.

This clone is medium-sized. This chain joins TRDV2 and TRDJ1; TRDD3 agrees at 8 bases. The V segment lost 0 bases and the J segment 0 bases; nucleotides outside the gene matches: 17. The CDR3 covers 20 residues. The germline V gene has CDR1 GEAIGNYY and CDR2 EKD. The CDR3 DNA reads TGTGCCTGTGACACCGTAAAGATGATCGGGGGGATATTGAACACCGATAAACTCATCTTT. Residues: CACDTVKMIGGILNTDKLIF.

A few counts support this clone. A far larger clone is off by one base, so a read error is likely. This sample also contains other DNA sequences that code for the same CDR3. V usage is TRDV2 and J usage is TRDJ1, with D unresolved. Germline loops: CDR1 GEAIGNYY, CDR2 EKD. The CDR3 loop spans 15 amino acids. The V gene lost 0 bases and the J gene lost 0 bases, with 10 bases spanning the gap. CDR3 sequence reads: CACDTVSPYTDKLIF. CDR3 bases: TGTGCCTGTGACACCGTGTCCCCGTACACCGATAAACTCATCTTT.

Only a few counts were recorded for this clone. Given a far larger clone just one base away, this is likely a sequencing read error. The rearrangement joins TRDV2 to TRDJ1; TRDD3 agrees at 12 bases. CDR1 GEAIGNYY and CDR2 EKD come from the germline V gene. The CDR3 contains 16 residues. V trimming: 5 bases; J trimming: 3 bases; junction bases outside the gene matches: 9. Here the CDR3 reads CACGLLLGDTSDKLIF. The DNA of the CDR3 is TGTGCCTGTGGCCTACTACTGGGGGATACTTCCGATAAACTCATCTTT.

This clone has only a few counts. The TCRdb protein comes from a much larger clone and disagrees with this DNA's translation at residue 9, likely due to a read error; the protein given here is derived from the DNA. The chain carries TRDV2 and TRDJ3; 7 positions agree with TRDD3. Germline V gene lookup returns CDR1 GEAIGNYY and CDR2 EKD. V trimming: 0 bases; J trimming: 0 bases; junction bases outside the gene matches: 13. The CDR3 has 21 residues. The CDR3 protein is CACDTAGNEGYFSWDTRQMFF. CDR3 DNA sequence: TGTGCCTGTGACACCGCTGGTAATGAGGGATACTTCTCCTGGGACACCCGACAGATGTTTTTC.

In its sample, this clone was seen a few times. A much larger clone sits a single nucleotide away, making a read error possible. The sample holds other DNA sequences that translate to the same CDR3. The chain combines TRDV2 with TRDJ1; 13 bases agree with TRDD3. Germline V gene data show CDR1 as GEAIGNYY and CDR2 as EKD. CDR3 length equals 18 residues. DNA of the CDR3: TGTGCCTGTGACAGTTTACTGGGGGATACGAAGTACACCGATAAACTCATCTTC. Translated: CACDSLLGDTKYTDKLIF.

This clone was observed a handful of times. This could be a read error, since a much larger clone is one nucleotide away. The chain combines TRDV2 with TRDJ1; D is undetermined. The germline V and J ends were trimmed by 3 bases and 3 bases, with 13 bases remaining between them. Germline CDR1 is GEAIGNYY and CDR2 is EKD. The CDR3 is 14 amino acids. CDR3 nucleotides: TGTGCCTGTGACGCCGTAGGGTTCTCCGATAAACTCATCTTT. Translation gives CACDAVGFSDKLIF.

Relative to its sample, this clone is medium-sized. This rearrangement joins TRDV2 to TRDJ1; 9 bases line up with TRDD3. After removal of 2 bases from V and 5 bases from J, the junction contained 8 bases not matched to a gene. CDR3 length: 15 residues. Germline V lookup: CDR1 GEAIGNYY, CDR2 EKD. The CDR3 loop is CACDILGEKEDKLIF. The CDR3 DNA sequence: TGTGCCTGTGACATACTGGGGGAAAAGGAGGATAAACTCATCTTT.

This clone was seen more than once but under ten times. V and J are TRDV2 and TRDJ1; D might be TRDD3 (6 bases). CDR1 and CDR2 from the germline V gene are GEAIGNYY and EKD. The CDR3 consists of 17 residues. V was clipped by 0 bases and J by 4 bases, with 20 bases between them. The CDR3 DNA reads TGTGCCTGTGACACCCTAGGAGGGGGGAGGGTCGGCGATAAACTCATCTTT. It is translated as CACDTLGGGRVGDKLIF.

This clone was counted a few times. This likely traces to a read error, being one base from a far larger clone. This sample includes further DNA sequences coding for the same CDR3. V and J are TRDV2 and TRDJ1; 7 bases align to TRDD3. The CDR3 extends over 15 amino acids. Germline assignment: CDR1 GEAIGNYY and CDR2 EKD. CDR3 DNA sequence: TGTGCCTGCGACACCGTGGGGGAATACACCGATAAACTCATCTTT. Its protein is CACDTVGEYTDKLIF.

On this clone: This clone may be a read error of a much larger clone one base away. The genes are TRDV2 and TRDJ1; a possible D gene is TRDD3 (6 bases). V lost 1 base, J lost 1 base, and 18 bases lay in between. Per germline, CDR1 GEAIGNYY and CDR2 EKD. The CDR3 totals 17 residues. The CDR3 is CACDTLRDISFTDKLIF. The DNA for the CDR3 is TGTGCCTGTGACACACTGAGGGATATATCTTTCACCGATAAACTCATCTTT.

A note on this clone: Since a far larger clone is one base different, this is likely a read error. The chain has TRDV2 and TRDJ1; tentatively, D is TRDD3 (6 bases). Germline values: CDR1 GEAIGNYY, CDR2 EKD. Between the trimmed V and J ends, which lost 3 bases and 4 bases, there was a span of 23 bases. The CDR3 has 17 amino acids. The CDR3 spells CACDSPGDGVRGDKLIF. In nucleotides, the CDR3 is TGTGCCTGTGACTCACCGGGGGACGGAGTAAGAGGCGATAAACTCATCTTT.

This clone was detected only a few times. The chain joins TRDV2 to TRDJ1, with D perhaps matching TRDD1 or TRDD3 (5 bases each). The germline CDR1 and CDR2 sequences are GEAIGNYY and EKD. V was cut by 5 bases and J by 2 bases, with 26 bases left in between. The CDR3 is 18 residues long. The CDR3 sequence is CACGDIRVGNRGTDKLIF. Here the CDR3 DNA reads TGTGCCTGTGGCGACATCCGTGTGGGGAATAGGGGAACCGATAAACTCATCTTT.

On this clone itself: Possible read error: a much larger clone is one base away. V usage is TRDV2 and J usage is TRDJ1; D remains ambiguous. Germline CDR1 is GEAIGNYY and CDR2 is EKD. With 5 bases removed from V and 0 bases from J, the gap between germline ends came to 24 bases. This CDR3 has 18 residues. The CDR3 nucleotides are TGTGCCTGTGGCCCGCTTTCTGGAACCCCCCAGTACACCGATAAACTCATCTTT. It codes for CACGPLSGTPQYTDKLIF.

This clone is judged large. Other DNA sequences in this sample translate to the same CDR3. The chain recombines TRDV2 with TRDJ1, with no clear D. Germline CDR1 and CDR2: GEAIGNYY and EKD. The V end lost 0 bases, the J end lost 0 bases, and 10 bases lay between the germline ends. This CDR3 region has 15 residues. CDR3 protein: CACDTLGDYTDKLIF. Written as DNA, the CDR3 is TGTGCCTGTGACACCCTCGGTGATTACACCGATAAACTCATCTTT.

This clone was counted a few times. A much larger clone sits a single nucleotide away, making a read error possible. The rearrangement joins TRDV2 to TRDJ3, with 8 nucleotides matching TRDD3. CDR1 is GEAIGNYY, CDR2 EKD, per germline. V trimming: 3 bases; J trimming: 2 bases; junction bases outside the gene matches: 8. The CDR3 runs to 18 residues. The CDR3 nucleotides read TGTGCCTGTGACCCTACTGGGGGCCGCCCCTGGGACACCCGACAGATGTTTTTC. Protein: CACDPTGGRPWDTRQMFF.

This clone was counted only a few times. Given a much more abundant clone one base away, this may be a read error. This chain connects TRDV2 to TRDJ1; 11 bases line up with TRDD3. Germline trimming cut 3 bases from V and 1 base from J; bases unmatched to any gene: 12. From germline, CDR1 is GEAIGNYY and CDR2 EKD. This CDR3 is 18 amino acids long. CDR3 in amino acids: CACDPLLGDNPGTDKLIF. CDR3 coding DNA: TGTGCCTGTGACCCGTTACTGGGGGATAACCCCGGCACCGATAAACTCATCTTT.